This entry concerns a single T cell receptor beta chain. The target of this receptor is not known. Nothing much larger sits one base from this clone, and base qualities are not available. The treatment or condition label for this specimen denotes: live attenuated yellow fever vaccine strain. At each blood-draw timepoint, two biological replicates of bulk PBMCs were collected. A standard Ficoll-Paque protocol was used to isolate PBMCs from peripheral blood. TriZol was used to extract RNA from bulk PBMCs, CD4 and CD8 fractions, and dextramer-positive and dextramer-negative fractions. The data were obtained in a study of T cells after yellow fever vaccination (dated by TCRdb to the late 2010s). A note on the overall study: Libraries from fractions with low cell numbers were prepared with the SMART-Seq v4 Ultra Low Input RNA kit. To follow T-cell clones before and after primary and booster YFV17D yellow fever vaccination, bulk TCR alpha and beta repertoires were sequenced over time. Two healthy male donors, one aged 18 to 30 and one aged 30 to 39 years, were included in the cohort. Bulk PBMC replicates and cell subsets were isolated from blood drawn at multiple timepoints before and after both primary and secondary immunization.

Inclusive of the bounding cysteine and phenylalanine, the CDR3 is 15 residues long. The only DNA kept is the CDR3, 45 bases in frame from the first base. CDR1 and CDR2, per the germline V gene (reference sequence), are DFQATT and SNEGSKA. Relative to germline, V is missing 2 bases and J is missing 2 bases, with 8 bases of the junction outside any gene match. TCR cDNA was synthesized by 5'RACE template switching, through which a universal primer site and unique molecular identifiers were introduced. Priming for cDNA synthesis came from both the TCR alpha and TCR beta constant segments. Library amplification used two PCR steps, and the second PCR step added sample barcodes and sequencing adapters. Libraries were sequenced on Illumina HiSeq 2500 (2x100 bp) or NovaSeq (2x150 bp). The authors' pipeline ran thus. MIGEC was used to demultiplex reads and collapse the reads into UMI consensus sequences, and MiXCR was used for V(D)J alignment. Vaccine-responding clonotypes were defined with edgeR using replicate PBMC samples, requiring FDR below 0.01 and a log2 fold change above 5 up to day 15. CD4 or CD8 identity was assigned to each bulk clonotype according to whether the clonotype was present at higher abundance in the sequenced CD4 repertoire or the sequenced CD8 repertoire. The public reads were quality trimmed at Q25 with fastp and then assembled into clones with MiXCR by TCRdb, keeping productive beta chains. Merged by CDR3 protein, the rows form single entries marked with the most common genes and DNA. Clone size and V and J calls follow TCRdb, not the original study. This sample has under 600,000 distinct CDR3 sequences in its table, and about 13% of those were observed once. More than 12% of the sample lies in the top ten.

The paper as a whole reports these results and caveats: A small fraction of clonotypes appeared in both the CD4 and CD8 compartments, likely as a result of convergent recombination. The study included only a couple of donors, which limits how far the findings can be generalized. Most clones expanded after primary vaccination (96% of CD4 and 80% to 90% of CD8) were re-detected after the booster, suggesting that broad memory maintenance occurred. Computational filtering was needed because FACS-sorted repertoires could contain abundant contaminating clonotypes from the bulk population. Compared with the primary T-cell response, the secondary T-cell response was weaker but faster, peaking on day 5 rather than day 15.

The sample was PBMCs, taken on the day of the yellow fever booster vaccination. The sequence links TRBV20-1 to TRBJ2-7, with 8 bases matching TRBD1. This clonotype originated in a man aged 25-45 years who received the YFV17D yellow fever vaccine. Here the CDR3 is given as CSARSPKQGAYEQYF. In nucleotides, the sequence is TGCAGTGCTAGAAGTCCCAAACAGGGGGCCTACGAGCAGTACTTC.